The 26 T cell receptor beta chains given below trace back to one sample, sequenced in a study of blood T cells in healthy people across ages. A J-beta primer mix and a sample-barcoded 5' primer were used in a second PCR of about 6 to 12 cycles. TCRdb used MiXCR to reprocess the 5' RACE reads, holding one entry per CDR3 protein. The sample records hundreds of thousands of distinct CDR3 sequences, over 40% being singletons. The material sequenced was blood. The receptors originated from an elderly woman in good health.

Comments on this clonotype: The junction shows a germline mismatch at one end, possibly a read error. J is TRBJ2-1 and V is TRBV12-3 or TRBV12-4; TRBD2 matches 10 bases. The CDR3 contains 16 residues. CDR3 in amino acids: CTSSDSLAGAYNEQFF. The CDR3 DNA follows: TGTACCAGCAGTGACTCCCTAGCGGGGGCTTACAATGAGCAGTTCTTC.

The V and J genes are TRBV2 and TRBJ2-3; 10 bases map to TRBD2. This CDR3 comprises 14 residues. Unmatched junction bases numbered 3, after V lost 5 bases and J lost 4 bases. Germline CDR1 reads SNHLY; CDR2 reads FYNNEI. Here the CDR3 reads CASSKGTSADTQYF. The DNA of the CDR3 is TGTGCCAGCAGTAAGGGGACTAGCGCAGATACGCAGTATTTT.

This clonotype was counted a few times. The chain couples TRBV3-1 to TRBJ2-7; 8 bases fit TRBD2. Germline V gene lookup returns CDR1 LGHDT and CDR2 YNNKEL (reference sequence). Trimming removed 3 bases from V and 1 base from J; junction bases left unmatched: 5. CDR3 length: 15 amino acids. The CDR3 DNA reads TGTGCCAGCAGCCACGTGGGCGGGAGGTCCTACGAGCAGTACTTC. Its protein is CASSHVGGRSYEQYF.

This clonotype has just one count. Its ends do not fully match the called genes, so a read error is possible. The rearrangement joins TRBV5-1 to TRBJ2-5, with a tentative D call TRBD2 (5 bases). The CDR3 is made up of 13 amino acids. Looked up from germline, CDR1 is SGHRS and CDR2 is YFSETQ. CDR3 in DNA: TGCGCCAGCAGCTTGATGGGAGAAGAGGCCCAGTACTTC. Translated, it gives CASSLMGEEAQYF.

The chain is built from TRBV11-2 and TRBJ2-1; D possibly corresponds to TRBD2 (5 bases). This CDR3 contains 13 residues. The germline V gene encodes CDR1 SGHAT and CDR2 FQNNGV. Trimming shortened V by 5 bases and J by 6 bases, and 11 bases separated the two germline ends. The CDR3 sequence: CASSLNLANEQFF. DNA of the CDR3: TGTGCCAGCAGCCTCAACCTAGCCAATGAGCAGTTCTTC.

The rearrangement uses TRBV20-1 and TRBJ2-3; no firm D call. From germline, CDR1 is DFQATT and CDR2 SNEGSKA (reference sequence). The CDR3 has 13 amino acids. V was pared by 6 bases and J by 1 base, with 11 bases between. In nucleotides, the CDR3 is TGCAGTGCGCCCACCGCTGGCACAGATACGCAGTATTTT. Protein: CSAPTAGTDTQYF.

This clonotype has ten or more counts. This chain links TRBV5-1 with TRBJ1-1, with 7 bases identical to TRBD1. This CDR3 contains 16 residues. The germline CDR1 and CDR2 sequences are SGHRS and YFSETQ. The J segment lost 0 bases and the V segment lost 5 bases, leaving 10 bases of the junction unmatched. DNA of the CDR3: TGCGCCAGCAGTTTAGCAGGGGGACTTCTGAACACTGAAGCTTTCTTT. It is translated as CASSLAGGLLNTEAFF. Using reference TRBV5-1 and TRBJ1-1 for the parts outside the CDR3, the full variable domain is KAGVTQTPRYLIKTRGQQVTLSCSPISGHRSVSWYQQTPGQGLQFLFEYFSETQRNKGNFPGRFSGRQFSNSRSEMNVSTLELGDSALYLCASSLAGGLLNTEAFFGQGTRLTVV.

To note about this clonotype: One base away lies a much larger clone, so this may be a sequencing read error. The chain employs TRBV9 and TRBJ2-3, with 11 bases aligning to TRBD2. Per germline, CDR1 SGDLS and CDR2 YYNGEE. This CDR3 is built from 15 residues. The CDR3 nucleotides are TGTACCAGCAGCGGAATAGCGGGGGGGCAAGATACGCAGTATTTT. It specifies CTSSGIAGGQDTQYF.

The chain uses TRBV3-1 and TRBJ1-2; 8 nucleotides match TRBD1. The CDR3 totals 15 residues. After removal of 0 bases from V and 4 bases from J, the junction contained 4 bases not matched to a gene. Germline V CDR1 and CDR2: LGHDT, YNNKEL (reference sequence). The CDR3 bases are TGTGCCAGCAGCCAAGATTCCGGGACAGGCTATGGCTACACCTTC. This translates into CASSQDSGTGYGYTF. Complete variable domain (other parts from reference TRBV3-1 and TRBJ1-2): DTAVSQTPKYLVTQMGNDKSIKCEQNLGHDTMYWYKQDSKKFLKIMFSYNNKELIINETVPNRFSPKSPDKAHLNLHINSLELGDSAVYFCASSQDSGTGYGYTFGSGTRLTVV.

This clonotype was seen many times. The rearrangement uses TRBV3-1 and TRBJ2-7; 11 bases match TRBD2. The ends lost 4 bases at V and 1 base at J; junction bases unmatched: 9. CDR3 length: 17 amino acids. Germline V gene lookup returns CDR1 LGHDT and CDR2 YNNKEL (reference sequence). The CDR3 nucleotides are TGTGCCAGCAGCCGAACTAGCGGGAGTCATCTATCCTACGAGCAGTACTTC. It encodes CASSRTSGSHLSYEQYF.

About this clonotype: A read error may produce the germline difference seen at one junction end. The chain carries TRBV7-9 and TRBJ2-1, with 8 bases matching TRBD1. This CDR3 is 15 amino acids long. Germline values: CDR1 SEHNR, CDR2 FQNEAQ (reference sequence). CDR3 nucleotides: TGTGCCAGCAGCTTAGCAGGGACAGGTCTCAATGGGCAGTTCTTC. Translation: CASSLAGTGLNGQFF. Filled out from reference TRBV7-9 and TRBJ2-1, the complete variable domain reads DTGVSQNPRHKITKRGQNVTFRCDPISEHNRLYWYRQTLGQGPEFLTYFQNEAQLEKSRLLSDRFSAERPKGSFSTLEIQRTEQGDSAMYLCASSLAGTGLNGQFFGPGTRLTVL.

This clonotype was seen ten or more times. The chain combines TRBV27 with TRBJ2-7, with 8 bases lining up with TRBD1. This CDR3 has 14 amino acids. Per germline, CDR1 MNHEY and CDR2 SMNVEV (reference sequence). V shed 5 bases and J 3 bases; nucleotides not matched to a gene: 6. The CDR3 DNA reads TGTGCCAGCAGTAGAGCAGACAGGGGCTACGAGCAGTACTTC. Translating gives CASSRADRGYEQYF.

The rearrangement uses TRBV20-1 and TRBJ2-5; D gene uncertain. V shed 3 bases and J shed 4 bases, with 9 bases lying between them. This CDR3 contains 12 residues. Looked up from germline, CDR1 is DFQATT and CDR2 is SNEGSKA (reference sequence). In nucleotides, the CDR3 is TGCAGTGCTAGTTCCAGCGCAGAGACCCAGTACTTC. It codes for CSASSSAETQYF.

Details on this clonotype: A read error is possible here, since a much larger clone lies one base away. V usage is TRBV12-3 or TRBV12-4 and J usage is TRBJ2-5; possibly TRBD2 for D (6 bases). V was clipped by 7 bases and J by 4 bases, with 22 bases between them. This CDR3 comprises 16 residues. The CDR3 is CASTMVAVVKSETQYF. The CDR3 coding sequence is TGTGCCAGCACCATGGTAGCGGTAGTGAAGTCAGAGACCCAGTACTTC.

Turning to this clonotype: A much larger clone differs by one base, so this may be a read error. The chain couples TRBV5-4 to TRBJ2-3, with D possibly being TRBD1 (5 bases). Germline V gives CDR1 SGHNT, CDR2 YYREEE (reference sequence). The CDR3 has 14 amino acids. The CDR3 coding sequence is TGTGCCAGCAGCGAATCACAGGTCACAGGTACGCAGTATTTT. Encoded protein: CASSESQVTGTQYF.

This clonotype has a handful of counts. The gene calls are TRBV12-3 or TRBV12-4 and TRBJ2-3; 16 bases are shared with TRBD2. The CDR3 extends over 20 amino acids. V lost 0 bases to trimming and J lost 0 bases; unmatched junction nucleotides: 6. The chain's CDR3 is CASSLAPGLAGGKSTDTQYF. Here the CDR3 DNA reads TGTGCCAGCAGTTTAGCGCCGGGACTAGCGGGAGGGAAAAGCACAGATACGCAGTATTTT.

The chain couples TRBV24-1 to TRBJ2-3, with unresolved D. V lost 8 bases and J lost 2, with 10 bases in between. CDR1 and CDR2 from the germline V gene are KGHDR and SFDVKD. There are 13 residues in the CDR3. The CDR3 sequence is CATNRDLTDTQYF. The CDR3 nucleotides read TGTGCCACCAATAGGGATCTCACAGATACGCAGTATTTT.

Points on this clonotype: One base away lies a much larger clone, so this may be a sequencing read error. The chain couples TRBV7-7 to TRBJ2-1; D unclear. Germline assignment: CDR1 SSHAT and CDR2 FNYEAQ (reference sequence). This CDR3 has 14 residues. The CDR3 DNA reads as TGTGCTAGCAGCGTAGGCAGGAGTTACAATGAGCAGTTCTTC. Translated: CASSVGRSYNEQFF.

This chain joins TRBV28 and TRBJ2-3, with D possibly called TRBD1 or TRBD2 (5 bases each). The CDR3 spans 15 residues. CDR1 is MDHEN and CDR2 is SYDVKM in the germline V gene. V lost 7 bases, J lost 3 bases, and 17 bases lay in between. The CDR3 loop reads CASTDPTGLTDTQYF. Written as DNA, the CDR3 is TGTGCCAGCACCGACCCAACGGGGCTTACAGATACGCAGTATTTT.

The genes are TRBV18 and TRBJ2-6; 9 bases match TRBD1. The CDR3 has 17 amino acids. The germline V gene has CDR1 KGHSH and CDR2 LQKENI. The junction had 14 bases not matched to a gene; V was cut back by 6 bases and J by 8 bases. For the CDR3, the DNA is TGTGCCAGCTCTCAAGACACCACGGGACAGGGTTCCAACGTCCTGACTTTC. Translated, it gives CASSQDTTGQGSNVLTF. Combining the CDR3 with reference TRBV18 and TRBJ2-6 gives the whole variable domain NAGVMQNPRHLVRRRGQEARLRCSPMKGHSHVYWYRQLPEEGLKFMVYLQKENIIDESGMPKERFSAEFPKEGPSILRIQQVVRGDSAAYFCASSQDTTGQGSNVLTFGAGSRLTVL.

The chain recombines TRBV20-1 with TRBJ2-5; D is uncertain. Germline CDR1 reads DFQATT; CDR2 reads SNEGSKA (reference sequence). This CDR3 is built from 11 residues. Trimming took 5 bases from V and 5 from J, leaving 9 bases between them. Here the CDR3 DNA reads TGCAGTGCTGAACGTAGGGAGACCCAGTACTTC. Protein product: CSAERRETQYF.

The chain is built from TRBV7-9 and TRBJ1-2; D is unclear. V was trimmed by 5 bases and J by 3 bases, leaving 13 bases between them. CDR1 is SEHNR and CDR2 is FQNEAQ in the germline V gene (reference sequence). The length of the CDR3 is 14 residues. The CDR3 is CASSPGLDYYGYTF. CDR3 nucleotides: TGTGCCAGCAGCCCCGGGCTGGATTACTATGGCTACACCTTC. The full variable domain, completed using reference TRBV7-9 and TRBJ1-2, is DTGVSQNPRHKITKRGQNVTFRCDPISEHNRLYWYRQTLGQGPEFLTYFQNEAQLEKSRLLSDRFSAERPKGSFSTLEIQRTEQGDSAMYLCASSPGLDYYGYTFGSGTRLTVV.

As for this clonotype: One base away lies a much larger clone, so this may be a sequencing read error. In nucleotides, the CDR3 is TGCGCCAGCAACTCGGGCCGTGCAAGTACGAACTACGGGTCCTACAATGAGCAGTTCTTC. Residues: CASNSGRASTNYGSYNEQFF. The V gene is TRBV5-1, the J gene TRBJ2-1, with no clear D. CDR3 size: 20 residues. The germline CDR1 and CDR2 sequences are SGHRS and YFSETQ. Between the trimmed V and J ends, which lost 6 bases and 1 base, there was a span of 29 bases.

This clonotype has at least ten counts. The chain uses TRBV5-1 and TRBJ1-4; D call uncertain. CDR1 is SGHRS, CDR2 YFSETQ, per germline. The CDR3 has 14 amino acids. V lost 3 bases, J lost 2 bases, and 8 bases lay in between. The CDR3 loop is CASSSTSTNEKLFF. The CDR3 DNA is TGCGCCAGCAGCTCAACATCTACTAATGAAAAACTGTTTTTT.

This chain links TRBV7-9 with TRBJ1-1; D may be TRBD1 (5 bases). Trimming left V 2 bases short and J 4 bases short, with 20 bases between. Germline V CDR1 and CDR2: SEHNR, FQNEAQ (reference sequence). The CDR3 sequence is 17 residues long. CDR3 bases: TGTGCCAGCAGCTTATTTCGGCTTCGGGACGTAGGCACTGAAGCTTTCTTT. Translated, it gives CASSLFRLRDVGTEAFF.

The chain has TRBV7-2 and TRBJ2-3; possible D gene TRBD1, 6 bases. The CDR3 sequence is 14 residues long. V lost 5 bases and J 6 bases, leaving 15 bases between the germline ends. The germline V gene encodes CDR1 SGHTA and CDR2 FQGNSA. The CDR3 here is CASSPHFQGDTQYF. DNA for the CDR3: TGTGCCAGCAGCCCTCACTTCCAGGGGGATACGCAGTATTTT. The entire variable domain, with the rest obtained from reference TRBV7-2 and TRBJ2-3, is as follows: GAGVSQSPSNKVTEKGKDVELRCDPISGHTALYWYRQSLGQGLEFLIYFQGNSAPDKSGLPSDRFSAERTGGSVSTLTIQRTQQEDSAVYLCASSPHFQGDTQYFGPGTRLTVL.